The present T cell receptor (beta chain) was sequenced within a study of blood T cells in healthy people across ages. In germline, CDR1 is MDHEN, CDR2 SYDVKM. The ends were cut back, 5 bases at V and 13 bases at J, with 26 bases in the middle. CDR3 size: 15 residues. The use of a sample-barcoded 5' primer and a J-beta primer mix characterized a second PCR of about 7 to 12 cycles. No fewer than 3 million CDR3-containing paired-end reads came from each sample. TCRdb fed the 5' RACE reads into MiXCR, producing one record per CDR3 protein. The sample shows over 300,000 distinct CDR3 sequences, approximately 47% of them seen only once. This clonotype has more than one count but fewer than ten.

The sequence derives from a man between 60 and 75 years old in good health. The specimen sequenced was blood. The chain joins TRBV28 to TRBJ2-5, with D tentatively TRBD1 (5 bases). The CDR3 DNA follows: TGTGCCAGCAGTCCCCCCTATCCGCGGACATCTATGGGGTACTTC. Amino acid sequence: CASSPPYPRTSMGYF. Looking up the rest from reference TRBV28 and TRBJ2-5 gives the full variable domain: DVKVTQSSRYLVKRTGEKVFLECVQDMDHENMFWYRQDPGLGLRLIYFSYDVKMKEKGDIPEGYSVSREKKERFSLILESASTNQTSMYLCASSPPYPRTSMGYFGPGTRLLVL.